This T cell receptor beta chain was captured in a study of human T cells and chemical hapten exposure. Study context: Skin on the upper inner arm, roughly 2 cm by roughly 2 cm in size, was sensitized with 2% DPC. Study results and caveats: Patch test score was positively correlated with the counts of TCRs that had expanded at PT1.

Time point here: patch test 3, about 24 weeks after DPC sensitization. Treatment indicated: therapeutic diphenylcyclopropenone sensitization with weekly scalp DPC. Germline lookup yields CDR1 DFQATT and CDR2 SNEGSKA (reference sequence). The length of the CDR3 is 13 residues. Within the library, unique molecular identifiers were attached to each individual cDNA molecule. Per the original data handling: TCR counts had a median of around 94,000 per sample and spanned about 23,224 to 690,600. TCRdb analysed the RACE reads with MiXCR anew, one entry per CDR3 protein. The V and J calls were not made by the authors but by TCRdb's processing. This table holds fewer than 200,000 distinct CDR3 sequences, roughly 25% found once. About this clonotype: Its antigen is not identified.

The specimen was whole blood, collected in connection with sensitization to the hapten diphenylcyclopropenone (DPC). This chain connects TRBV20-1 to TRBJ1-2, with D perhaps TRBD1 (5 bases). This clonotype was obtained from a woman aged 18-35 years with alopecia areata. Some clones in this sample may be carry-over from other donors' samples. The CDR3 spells CSAPGRGNYGYTF. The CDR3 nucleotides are TGCAGCGCTCCGGGACGAGGAAACTATGGCTACACCTTC.